A selection of T cell receptor beta chains follows, all from one sample in a study of blood T cell repertoires in COVID-19. The assay was immunoSEQ multiplex PCR, and TCRdb's table has in-frame clones only and misses some. The profile shows about 130,000 clones, roughly 91% of them singletons. Specimen: peripheral blood. The receptors were gathered from a man in his 60s with active or convalescent COVID-19. Both conserved end residues are part of each CDR3. Each record gives: D gene, V gene, J gene, clone size, CDR3 DNA, CDR3 protein. D genes are given only for firm matches. Some rows have no size entry. The others give once, few or many, or a class for an expanded clone.

TRBD1	TRBV5-1	TRBJ1-6	-	TGCGCCAGCAGCTCGGGACAGTCAGTAGAGGGTTCACCCCTCCACTTT	CASSSGQSVEGSPLHF
TRBD1	TRBV6-2/TRBV6-3	TRBJ1-2	-	TGTGCCAGCAGTCCGCGGGACAGGGTAGTGGGCTATGGCTACACCTTC	CASSPRDRVVGYGYTF
-	TRBV7-6	TRBJ2-2	-	TGTGCCAGCAGGGGGGGACTTGCGAACACCGGGGAGCTGTTTTTT	CASRGGLANTGELFF
TRBD1	TRBV5-1	TRBJ1-2	-	TGCGCCAGCAGCGCGGTTAGACAGGGGACCAGGGTCTTC	CASSAVRQGTRVF
TRBD2	TRBV2	TRBJ2-7	-	TGTGCCAGCAGTGAAGCAAGGGAGGGAGACGAGCAGTACTTC	CASSEAREGDEQYF
-	TRBV5-1	TRBJ1-6	-	TGCGCCAGCAGCTTGGAGGGACACAACAATTCACCCCTCCACTTT	CASSLEGHNNSPLHF
-	TRBV12-5	TRBJ1-5	-	TGTGCTAGTGGTTTGGCAGGTCTGGGAGGCGGTCAGCCCCAGCATTTT	CASGLAGLGGGQPQHF
-	TRBV3-1/TRBV3-2	TRBJ1-1	-	TGTGCCAGCAGCCAAGCCTCGACTAGGAGGCTCACTGAAGCTTTCTTT	CASSQASTRRLTEAFF
TRBD1	TRBV5-5	TRBJ2-3	-	TGTGCCAGCAGCTTACAGGGGGAAGGGATAGATACGCAGTATTTT	CASSLQGEGIDTQYF
-	TRBV5-1	TRBJ2-7	-	TGCGCCAGCAGAGGTGGAGAAGAGCAGTACTTC	CASRGGEEQYF
TRBD1	TRBV27	TRBJ2-7	once	TGTGCCAGCAGTCTAGGGTGGGACAGAAACATCCACGAGCAGTACTTC	CASSLGWDRNIHEQYF
TRBD1	TRBV5-1	TRBJ1-4	-	TGCGCCAGCAGCTCGTCAGGGGGCGTAGAGGAAAAACTGTTTTTT	CASSSSGGVEEKLFF
-	TRBV5-5	TRBJ1-6	once	TGTGCCAGCAGCTTGTCCTGGCCCGGGGGGAGTTCACCCCTCCACTTT	CASSLSWPGGSSPLHF
-	TRBV6-5	TRBJ1-5	-	TGTGCCAGCGAGCGGGACACCCAGGGGCATCAGCCCCAGCATTTT	CASERDTQGHQPQHF
-	TRBV7-3	TRBJ2-7	-	TGTGCCAGCAGCCCTGCGGGCCGCGCCGAAGAGCAGTACTTC	CASSPAGRAEEQYF
TRBD1	TRBV24-1	TRBJ1-2	-	TGTGCCACCAGTGACAGGGGGCAAAGCTATGGCTACACCTTC	CATSDRGQSYGYTF
-	TRBV30	TRBJ1-2	-	TGTGCCTGGAGTGTACTTCTGACCGAGGGTGAGGGTGGCTACACCTTC	CAWSVLLTEGEGGYTF
TRBD1	TRBV3-1/TRBV3-2	TRBJ2-3	-	TGTGCCAGCAGCCGCCGGAACAGGGGGGATACGCAGTATTTT	CASSRRNRGDTQYF
TRBD1	TRBV11-2	TRBJ2-5	-	TGTGCCAGCAGAAGGGCCGGACAGGGTGCCGAGACCCAGTACTTC	CASRRAGQGAETQYF
-	TRBV7-9	TRBJ2-3	-	TGTGCCAGCCCCCCCGAGGGAACAGATACGCAGTATTTT	CASPPEGTDTQYF
-	TRBV9	TRBJ2-1	-	TGTGCCAGCAGCGCCTTTCCGGGGGTTTACAATGAGCAGTTCTTC	CASSAFPGVYNEQFF
TRBD1	TRBV2	TRBJ1-4	-	TGTGCCGGACAGGAAAGGGTTCCCTCGGAAAAACTGTTTTTT	CAGQERVPSEKLFF
TRBD1	TRBV6-2/TRBV6-3	TRBJ1-5	once	TGTGCCAGCAGTTACTTGGGACAGGTAATTCAGCCCCAGCATTTT	CASSYLGQVIQPQHF
-	TRBV24-1	TRBJ1-4	-	TGTGCCACCAGTGATGCGGCCCTGGACAGTGAAAAACTGTTTTTT	CATSDAALDSEKLFF
TRBD1	TRBV28	TRBJ2-5	-	TGTGCCAGCAGACAGACAGGGGGCCAAGAGACCCAGTACTTC	CASRQTGGQETQYF
-	TRBV15	TRBJ2-7	-	TGTGCCACCAGCAGCCCCCATTCTGCGGACCTTGCGGGGGAGCAGTACTTC	CATSSPHSADLAGEQYF